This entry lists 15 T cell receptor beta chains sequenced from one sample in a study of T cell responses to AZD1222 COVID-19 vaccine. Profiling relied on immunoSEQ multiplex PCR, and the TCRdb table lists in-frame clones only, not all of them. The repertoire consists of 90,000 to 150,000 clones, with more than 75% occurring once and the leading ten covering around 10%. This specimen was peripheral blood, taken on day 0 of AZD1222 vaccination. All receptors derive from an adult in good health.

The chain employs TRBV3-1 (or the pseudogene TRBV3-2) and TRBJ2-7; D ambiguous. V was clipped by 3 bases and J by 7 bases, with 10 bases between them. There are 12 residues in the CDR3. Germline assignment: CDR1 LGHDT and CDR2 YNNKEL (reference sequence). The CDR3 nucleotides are TGTGCCAGCAGCCACCAGGCCTTAGAGCAGTACTTC. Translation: CASSHQALEQYF.

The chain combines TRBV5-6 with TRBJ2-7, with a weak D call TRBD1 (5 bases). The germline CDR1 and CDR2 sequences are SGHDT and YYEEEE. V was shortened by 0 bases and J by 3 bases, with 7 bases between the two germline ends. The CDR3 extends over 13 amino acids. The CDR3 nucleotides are TGTGCCAGCAGCTTGGTAGGGGTCTACGAGCAGTACTTC. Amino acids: CASSLVGVYEQYF.

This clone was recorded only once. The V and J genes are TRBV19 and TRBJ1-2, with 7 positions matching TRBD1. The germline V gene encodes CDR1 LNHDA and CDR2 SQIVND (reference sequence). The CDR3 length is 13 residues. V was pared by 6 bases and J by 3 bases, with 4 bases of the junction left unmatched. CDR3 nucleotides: TGTGCCAGTAGAGCTCAGGGGGACTATGGCTACACCTTC. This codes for CASRAQGDYGYTF.

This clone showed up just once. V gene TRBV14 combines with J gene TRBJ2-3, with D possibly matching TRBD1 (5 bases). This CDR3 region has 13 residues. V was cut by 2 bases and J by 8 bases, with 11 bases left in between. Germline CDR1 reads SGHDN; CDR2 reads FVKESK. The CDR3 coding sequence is TGTGCCAGCAGCCAACTGACCCAGGGTACGCAGTATTTT. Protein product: CASSQLTQGTQYF.

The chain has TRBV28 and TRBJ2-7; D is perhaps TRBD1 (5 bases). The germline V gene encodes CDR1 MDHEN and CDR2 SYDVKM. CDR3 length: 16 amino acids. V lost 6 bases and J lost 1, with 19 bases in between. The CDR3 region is CASSQGPLRGSYEQYF. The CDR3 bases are TGTGCCAGCAGCCAGGGCCCTCTCCGAGGTTCCTACGAGCAGTACTTC. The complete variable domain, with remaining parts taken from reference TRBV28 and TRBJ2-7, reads DVKVTQSSRYLVKRTGEKVFLECVQDMDHENMFWYRQDPGLGLRLIYFSYDVKMKEKGDIPEGYSVSREKKERFSLILESASTNQTSMYLCASSQGPLRGSYEQYFGPGTRLTVT.

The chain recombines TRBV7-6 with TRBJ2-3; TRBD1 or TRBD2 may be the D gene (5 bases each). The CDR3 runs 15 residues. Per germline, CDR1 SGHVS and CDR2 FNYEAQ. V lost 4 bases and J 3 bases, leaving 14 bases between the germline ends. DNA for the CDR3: TGTGCCAGCAGCTCGGGGCCGGTCTTGACAGATACGCAGTATTTT. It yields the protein CASSSGPVLTDTQYF.

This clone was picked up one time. This CDR3 is CASRPHTTNEKLFF. Written as DNA, the CDR3 is TGTGCCAGCAGACCCCACACAACTAATGAAAAACTGTTTTTT. The chain joins TRBV27 to TRBJ1-4; D gene ambiguous. This CDR3 region has 14 residues. Germline V gives CDR1 MNHEY, CDR2 SMNVEV (reference sequence). The ends were cut back, 6 bases at V and 0 bases at J, with 8 bases in the middle.

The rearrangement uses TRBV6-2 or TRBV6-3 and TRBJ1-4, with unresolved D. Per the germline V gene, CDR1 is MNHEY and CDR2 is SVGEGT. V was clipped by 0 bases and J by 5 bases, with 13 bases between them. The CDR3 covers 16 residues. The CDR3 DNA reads TGTGCCAGCAGTTACTCGAGTGGCAGCAAAAATGAAAAACTGTTTTTT. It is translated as CASSYSSGSKNEKLFF.

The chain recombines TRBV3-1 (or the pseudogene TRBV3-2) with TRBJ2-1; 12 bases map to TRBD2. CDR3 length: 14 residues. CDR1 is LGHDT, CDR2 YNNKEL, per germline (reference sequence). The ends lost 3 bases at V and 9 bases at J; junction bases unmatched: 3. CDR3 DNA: TGTGCCAGCAGCCAGCTAGCGGGAGGGAGTGAGCAGTTCTTC. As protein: CASSQLAGGSEQFF.

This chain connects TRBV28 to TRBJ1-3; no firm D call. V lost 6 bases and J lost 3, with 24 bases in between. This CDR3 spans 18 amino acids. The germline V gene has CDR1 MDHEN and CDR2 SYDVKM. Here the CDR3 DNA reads TGTGCCAGCAGCATTATGTGGGCGGGCTCAACGAATGGAAACACCATATATTTT. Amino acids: CASSIMWAGSTNGNTIYF.

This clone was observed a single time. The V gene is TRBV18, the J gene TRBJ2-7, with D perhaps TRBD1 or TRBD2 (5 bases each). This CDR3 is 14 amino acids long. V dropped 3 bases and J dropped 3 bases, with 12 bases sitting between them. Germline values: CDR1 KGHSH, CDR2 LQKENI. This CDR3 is CASSPGVRGYEQYF. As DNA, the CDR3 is TGTGCCAGCTCACCTGGGGTGAGGGGCTACGAGCAGTACTTC.

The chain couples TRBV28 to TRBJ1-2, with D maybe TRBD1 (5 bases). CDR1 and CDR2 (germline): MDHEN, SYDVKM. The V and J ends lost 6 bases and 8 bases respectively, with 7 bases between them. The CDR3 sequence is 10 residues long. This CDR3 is CASSRDGYTF. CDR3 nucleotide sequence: TGTGCCAGCAGCCGGGACGGCTACACCTTC.

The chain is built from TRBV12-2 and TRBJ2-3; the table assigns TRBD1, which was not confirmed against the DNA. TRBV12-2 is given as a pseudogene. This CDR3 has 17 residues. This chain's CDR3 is CASRLVPGTGNTDTQYF. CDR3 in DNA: TGTGCAAGTCGCTTAGTCCCCGGGACAGGGAACACAGATACGCAGTATTTT.

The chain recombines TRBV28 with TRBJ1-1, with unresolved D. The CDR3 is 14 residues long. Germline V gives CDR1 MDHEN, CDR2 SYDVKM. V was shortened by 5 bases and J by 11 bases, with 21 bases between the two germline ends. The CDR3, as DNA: TGTGCCAGCAGTCTACCCCGGGCGGCGAAAGGGGCTTTCTTT. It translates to CASSLPRAAKGAFF.

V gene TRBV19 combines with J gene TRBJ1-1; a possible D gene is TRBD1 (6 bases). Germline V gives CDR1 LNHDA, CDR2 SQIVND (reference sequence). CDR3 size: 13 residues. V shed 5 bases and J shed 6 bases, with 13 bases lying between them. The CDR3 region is CASSARGGPEAFF. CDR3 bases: TGTGCCAGTAGTGCGAGGGGGGGCCCTGAAGCTTTCTTT.